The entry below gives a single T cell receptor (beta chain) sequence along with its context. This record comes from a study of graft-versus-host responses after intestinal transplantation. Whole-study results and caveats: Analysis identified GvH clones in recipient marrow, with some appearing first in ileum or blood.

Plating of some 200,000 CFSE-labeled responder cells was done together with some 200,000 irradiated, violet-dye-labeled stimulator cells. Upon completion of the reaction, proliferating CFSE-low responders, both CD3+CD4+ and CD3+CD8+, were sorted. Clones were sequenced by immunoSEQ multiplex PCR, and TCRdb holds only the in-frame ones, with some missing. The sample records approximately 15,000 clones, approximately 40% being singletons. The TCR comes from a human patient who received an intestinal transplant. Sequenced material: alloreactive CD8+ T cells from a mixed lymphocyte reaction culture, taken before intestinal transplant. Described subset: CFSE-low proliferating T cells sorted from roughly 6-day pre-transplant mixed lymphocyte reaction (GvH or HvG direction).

For the CDR3, the DNA is TGTGCCAGCAGTTTATGGGTAGCGGGAGGAGTAGATGAGCAGTTCTTC. Protein product: CASSLWVAGGVDEQFF. J is TRBJ2-1 and V is TRBV27; 10 bases map to TRBD2. Germline CDR1 is MNHEY and CDR2 is SMNVEV (reference sequence). The CDR3 length is 16 residues. V shed 1 base, J shed 8 bases, and the junction held 8 bases outside the gene matches.